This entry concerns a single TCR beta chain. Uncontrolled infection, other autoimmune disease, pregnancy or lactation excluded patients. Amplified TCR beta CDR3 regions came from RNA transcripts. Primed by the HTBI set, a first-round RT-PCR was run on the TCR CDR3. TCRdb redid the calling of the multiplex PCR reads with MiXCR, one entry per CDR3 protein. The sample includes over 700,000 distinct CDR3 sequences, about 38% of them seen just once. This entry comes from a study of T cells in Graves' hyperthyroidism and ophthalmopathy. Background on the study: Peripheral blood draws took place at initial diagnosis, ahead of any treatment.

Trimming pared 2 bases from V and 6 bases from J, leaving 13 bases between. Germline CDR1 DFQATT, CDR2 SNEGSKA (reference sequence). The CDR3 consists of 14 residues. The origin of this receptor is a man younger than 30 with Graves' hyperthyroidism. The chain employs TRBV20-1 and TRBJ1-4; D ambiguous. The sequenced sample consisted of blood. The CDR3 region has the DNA TGCAGTGCTAGAAAACAGCATTCCCATGAAAAACTGTTTTTT. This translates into CSARKQHSHEKLFF.